Described below is a single T cell receptor (beta chain) sequence and its context. Data came from immunoSEQ multiplex PCR; TCRdb stores just in-frame clones and leaves some out. The data contain around 110,000 clones, around 90% of them singletons. This record comes from a study of T cell changes during pregnancy in multiple sclerosis. The CDR3 runs 13 residues. V was pared by 2 bases and J by 4 bases, with 11 bases between. Germline V CDR1 and CDR2: GTSNPN, SVGIG (reference sequence). The J gene is TRBJ2-5, the V gene TRBV30; D is undetermined. This receptor was identified in a female donor in good health, enrolled as a control in a pregnancy study. Sequenced material: peripheral blood, taken in the third trimester of pregnancy. CDR3 sequence (DNA): TGTGCCTGGAGTATGACACATAGAGAGACCCAGTACTTC. Its translation is CAWSMTHRETQYF.